This T cell receptor (beta chain) was profiled in a study of control samples from healthy donors and cancer patients. CDR3 length: 15 amino acids. Deletions cut 4 bases from V and 0 bases from J, with 13 bases between. Germline CDR1 MNHEY, CDR2 SMNVEV (reference sequence). Clones were sequenced by immunoSEQ multiplex PCR, and TCRdb holds only the in-frame ones, with some missing. The sample has around 170,000 clones, 90% to 95% seen once. The clonotype was recovered from a woman aged 25 to 39 in good health. The J gene is TRBJ2-7, the V gene TRBV27; D assignment may be TRBD1 or TRBD2 (5 bases each). Sequencing was done on a sample of blood. CDR3 sequence (DNA): TGTGCCAGCAGTTGGGGTGGGGGAATCTCCTACGAGCAGTACTTC. It codes for CASSWGGGISYEQYF.